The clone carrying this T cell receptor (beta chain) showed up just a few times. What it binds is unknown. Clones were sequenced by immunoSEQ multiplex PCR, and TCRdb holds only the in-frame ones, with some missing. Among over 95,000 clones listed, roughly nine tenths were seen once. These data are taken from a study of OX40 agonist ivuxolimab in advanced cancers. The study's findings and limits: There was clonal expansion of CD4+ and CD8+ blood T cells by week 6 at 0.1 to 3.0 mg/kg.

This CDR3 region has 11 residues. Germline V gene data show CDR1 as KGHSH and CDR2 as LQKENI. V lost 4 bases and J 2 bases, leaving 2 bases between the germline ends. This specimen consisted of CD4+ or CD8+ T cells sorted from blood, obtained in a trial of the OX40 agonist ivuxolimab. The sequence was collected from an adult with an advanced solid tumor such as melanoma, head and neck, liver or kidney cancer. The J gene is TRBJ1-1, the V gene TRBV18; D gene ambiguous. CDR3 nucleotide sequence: TGTGCCAGCTCACTTAACACTGAAGCTTTCTTT. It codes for CASSLNTEAFF.